These 21 T cell receptor beta chains were all obtained from the same sample, sequenced in a study of response to subunit inactivated influenza vaccine. TCRdb re-called the RT-PCR reads with MiXCR, one entry per CDR3 protein. The sample contains about 540,000 distinct CDR3 sequences, around a quarter of which appear only once. The same sample was also used in a study of T cells expressing NK-cell markers. This second study says: Generation of TCR beta cDNA was performed by 5'RACE template switching incorporating UMIs.

The source material was CD4+ T cells sorted from PBMCs, sampled approximately 12 days after vaccination. The receptors here all came from a man aged 45 to 65 who received an inactivated influenza vaccine.

The sample holds a few counts of this clonotype. The CDR3 nucleotides read TGCGCCACCGCCCAGGGGGCCGGGGAGCTGTTTTTT. Its protein is CATAQGAGELFF. This chain uses TRBV10-1 with TRBJ2-2; 7 positions match TRBD1. CDR1 is WNHNN, CDR2 SYGVQD, per germline (reference sequence). The junction had 5 bases not matched to a gene; V was cut back by 10 bases and J by 6 bases. There are 12 residues in the CDR3.

The chain uses TRBV20-1 and TRBJ1-1, with D hard to call. CDR3 size: 12 residues. The V gene lost 5 bases and the J gene lost 8 bases, with 15 bases spanning the gap. Germline V gene lookup returns CDR1 DFQATT and CDR2 SNEGSKA (reference sequence). The CDR3 coding sequence is TGCAGTGCTTCCCGAGCCAGTTCGGAAGCTTTCTTT. Translated, it gives CSASRASSEAFF.

This clonotype was seen more than once but under ten times. The chain carries TRBV7-8 and TRBJ2-7; D may be TRBD1 or TRBD2 (5 bases each). Trimming cost V 1 base and J 6 bases, with 16 bases left between them. Germline V lookup: CDR1 SGHVS, CDR2 FQNEAQ. The CDR3 is made up of 15 amino acids. CDR3 DNA: TGTGCCAGCAGCTTAGAGGCTTGGGGGTCCGGCGAGCAGTACTTC. It is translated as CASSLEAWGSGEQYF.

This clonotype showed up just a few times. The chain employs TRBV14 and TRBJ1-6; no firm D call. The CDR3 spans 14 residues. Germline loops: CDR1 SGHDN, CDR2 FVKESK. Trimming took 1 base from V and 8 from J, leaving 9 bases between them. CDR3 in amino acids: CASSQVEGYSPLHF. CDR3 coding DNA: TGTGCCAGCAGCCAAGTTGAGGGATATTCACCCCTCCACTTT.

This clonotype was counted many times. The V and J genes are TRBV30 and TRBJ1-2, with D perhaps matching TRBD1 (5 bases). Between the trimmed V and J ends, which lost 5 bases and 7 bases, there was a span of 17 bases. The CDR3 length is 13 residues. Looked up from germline, CDR1 is GTSNPN and CDR2 is SVGIG (reference sequence). The CDR3 is CAWSGQGGGGYTF. DNA of the CDR3: TGTGCCTGGTCTGGGCAGGGCGGCGGTGGCTACACCTTC. The full variable domain, its missing parts supplied by reference TRBV30 and TRBJ1-2, is SQTIHQWPATLVQPVGSPLSLECTVEGTSNPNLYWYRQAAGRGLQLLFYSVGIGQISSEVPQNLSASRPQDRQFILSSKKLLLSDSGFYLCAWSGQGGGGYTFGSGTRLTVV.

In this sample, this clonotype turned up once. The genes are TRBV10-3 and TRBJ2-2, with TRBD1 matching over 7 bases. The CDR3 covers 13 residues. J lost 4 bases, V lost 6 bases, and 2 bases had no gene match. CDR1 is ENHRY and CDR2 is SYGVKD in the germline V gene. In DNA, the CDR3 is TGTGCCATCAGGTCAGGGGGCACCGGGGAGCTGTTTTTT. As protein: CAIRSGGTGELFF.

The chain is built from TRBV14 and TRBJ2-1; 8 nucleotides align to TRBD1. After removal of 5 bases from V and 10 bases from J, the junction contained 7 bases not matched to a gene. The CDR3 is 13 amino acids. Germline CDR1 SGHDN, CDR2 FVKESK. CDR3 sequence (DNA): TGTGCCAGCAGCGACTATTCAGGGGGCGAGCAGTTCTTC. The encoded protein is CASSDYSGGEQFF.

CDR3 DNA sequence: TGTGCCAGCAGCTTAGCGGGTCAGGCAAACTACGAGCAGTACTTC. This translates into CASSLAGQANYEQYF. The chain links TRBV7-8 to TRBJ2-7, with unresolved D. This CDR3 region has 15 residues. Germline V gives CDR1 SGHVS, CDR2 FQNEAQ. Trimming removed 0 bases from V and 3 bases from J, with 12 bases in between.

The rearrangement uses TRBV24-1 and TRBJ2-2, with a weak D call TRBD2 (7 bases). CDR1 and CDR2 from the germline V gene are KGHDR and SFDVKD. V lost 7 bases, J lost 3 bases, and 14 bases lay in between. The CDR3 runs to 15 residues. Written as DNA, the CDR3 is TGTGCCACCAGGGCTAGCGGACAGTACACCGGGGAGCTGTTTTTT. Encoded protein: CATRASGQYTGELFF.

This clonotype was found a few times. The rearrangement uses TRBV7-2 and TRBJ2-3, with D possibly called TRBD1 or TRBD2 (5 bases each). The CDR3 extends over 16 amino acids. V dropped 4 bases and J dropped 10 bases, with 24 bases sitting between them. The germline V gene has CDR1 SGHTA and CDR2 FQGNSA. The chain's CDR3 is CASSYHGPPGLGAQYF. The CDR3 DNA sequence: TGTGCCAGCAGCTACCACGGGCCCCCGGGGCTAGGGGCGCAGTATTTT.

This clonotype turned up a few times. This chain links TRBV6-2 or TRBV6-3 with TRBJ2-7, with a weak D call TRBD2 (6 bases). This CDR3 has 15 amino acids. Germline V lookup: CDR1 MNHEY, CDR2 SVGEGT. Trimming removed 6 bases at V and 2 bases at J, with 17 bases between. CDR3 sequence: CASRLPGTFAYEQYF. For the CDR3, the DNA is TGTGCCAGCAGGCTCCCCGGGACTTTCGCCTACGAGCAGTACTTC.

The V gene is TRBV7-8, the J gene TRBJ2-5, with 7 bases aligning to TRBD1. The V segment lost 5 bases and the J segment 5 bases; nucleotides outside the gene matches: 11. Germline CDR1 is SGHVS and CDR2 is FQNEAQ. This CDR3 has 15 amino acids. This CDR3 reads CASSPNRQGWETQYF. Written as DNA, the CDR3 is TGTGCCAGCAGCCCGAACCGACAGGGATGGGAGACCCAGTACTTC.

The rearrangement joins TRBV28 to TRBJ2-7; no clear D gene. This CDR3 contains 13 residues. The V end was cut by 7 bases, the J end by 1 base, with 11 bases between. The germline V gene encodes CDR1 MDHEN and CDR2 SYDVKM. CDR3 nucleotides: TGTGCCAGCAACTCCGAGAATTCCTACGAGCAGTACTTC. Translated, it gives CASNSENSYEQYF.

This clonotype has only a few counts. This chain joins TRBV6-2 or TRBV6-3 and TRBJ2-5; D might be TRBD1 (5 bases). This CDR3 is built from 14 residues. V lost 0 bases, J lost 2 bases, and 7 bases lay in between. CDR1 MNHEY and CDR2 SVGEGT come from the germline V gene. The CDR3 coding sequence is TGTGCCAGCAGTTACTCAGGGGCTCAAGAGACCCAGTACTTC. Encoded protein: CASSYSGAQETQYF.

This clonotype was counted a few times. V gene TRBV9 combines with J gene TRBJ1-3, with a tentative D call TRBD1 (5 bases). The CDR3 spans 16 residues. V dropped 4 bases and J dropped 0 bases, with 14 bases sitting between them. Germline V lookup: CDR1 SGDLS, CDR2 YYNGEE. The chain's CDR3 is CASSIQWGVSGNTIYF. The CDR3 coding sequence is TGTGCCAGCAGCATCCAGTGGGGGGTCTCTGGAAACACCATATATTTT.

On this clonotype itself: The CDR3 end shows no conserved phenylalanine or tryptophan, and so a read error is likely. J is TRBJ2-1 and V is TRBV9; perhaps TRBD2 as D (7 bases). Looked up from germline, CDR1 is SGDLS and CDR2 is YYNGEE. The ends were cut back, 3 bases at V and 2 bases at J, with 12 bases in the middle. The CDR3 spans 15 residues. The CDR3 protein is CASSGTGRAYNEQFS. CDR3 nucleotide sequence: TGTGCCAGCAGCGGTACAGGGAGGGCCTACAATGAGCAGTTCTCC.

This clonotype was counted a few times. V gene TRBV5-8 combines with J gene TRBJ2-5; 10 positions match TRBD1. The V and J ends lost 2 bases and 5 bases, in that order; junction bases with no gene match: 9. This CDR3 has 16 amino acids. CDR1 SGHTS and CDR2 YDEGEE come from the germline V gene. CDR3 protein: CASSLTRDRGTETQYF. The CDR3 nucleotides read TGTGCCAGCAGCTTAACTCGGGACAGGGGAACCGAGACCCAGTACTTC.

This sequence joins TRBV6-1 and TRBJ1-2; D remains unclear. V gave up 2 bases and J gave up 8 bases, with 12 bases separating them. Germline CDR1 reads MNHNS; CDR2 reads SASEGT. The CDR3 loop spans 13 amino acids. CDR3 bases: TGTGCCAGCAGTGAAAGAGAAGGGTGGGGCTACACCTTC. It yields the protein CASSEREGWGYTF.

The V and J genes are TRBV5-1 and TRBJ2-1; TRBD1 is a possible D gene (6 bases). The CDR3 is 15 amino acids. Germline V gives CDR1 SGHRS, CDR2 YFSETQ. Trimming cost V 0 bases and J 9 bases, with 16 bases left between them. The CDR3, as DNA: TGCGCCAGCAGCTTGGGATCAGGACAGATAAGTGAGCAGTTCTTC. Protein: CASSLGSGQISEQFF. Drawing the rest from reference TRBV5-1 and TRBJ2-1, the complete variable domain is KAGVTQTPRYLIKTRGQQVTLSCSPISGHRSVSWYQQTPGQGLQFLFEYFSETQRNKGNFPGRFSGRQFSNSRSEMNVSTLELGDSALYLCASSLGSGQISEQFFGPGTRLTVL.

The chain links TRBV2 to TRBJ2-2; 10 bases fit TRBD2. The CDR3 loop spans 13 amino acids. Trimming took 6 bases from V and 5 from J; bases not matched to a gene: 0. Germline loops: CDR1 SNHLY, CDR2 FYNNEI. The CDR3 DNA follows: TGTGCCAGCAGACTAGCGGGGACCGGGGAGCTGTTTTTT. Translation gives CASRLAGTGELFF. Full variable domain (outside the CDR3, taken from reference TRBV2 and TRBJ2-2): EPEVTQTPSHQVTQMGQEVILRCVPISNHLYFYWYRQILGQKVEFLVSFYNNEISEKSEIFDDQFSVERPDGSNFTLKIRSTKLEDSAMYFCASRLAGTGELFFGEGSRLTVL.

This sequence joins TRBV7-6 and TRBJ2-5, with 15 bases matching TRBD2. The CDR3 contains 17 residues. Germline assignment: CDR1 SGHVS and CDR2 FNYEAQ. V lost 5 bases, J lost 3 bases, and 7 bases stayed unmatched. CDR3 DNA sequence: TGTGCCAGCAGCCCGGGACTAGCGGGGGGAACTAAAGAGACCCAGTACTTC. Its translation: CASSPGLAGGTKETQYF.